This T cell receptor beta chain was captured in a study of patients and donors after allogeneic stem cell transplantation. The CDR3 runs 17 residues. V dropped 2 bases and J dropped 2; count of bases not matched to a gene: 11. CDR1 is MNHEY, CDR2 SVGAGI, per germline. Via MiXCR, TCRdb re-called the RT-PCR reads, giving one row per CDR3 protein. The table lists 410,000 or so distinct CDR3 sequences, 15% to 20% of them singletons, with over 6% in the top ten. This TCR was sampled from a human donor who was either an allogeneic HSCT recipient or a stem cell or donor lymphocyte infusion donor (not recorded which). It is not recorded whose cells these are; they may come from a transplant donor. The sample consisted of blood, either unsorted or a sorted T cell fraction (not recorded which). The rearrangement joins TRBV6-5 to TRBJ2-5; 7 bases line up with TRBD2. Here the CDR3 DNA reads TGTGCCAGCAGTTACGCCCTTGGTGGGGGGGTGCAAGAGACCCAGTACTTC. Translation gives CASSYALGGGVQETQYF.